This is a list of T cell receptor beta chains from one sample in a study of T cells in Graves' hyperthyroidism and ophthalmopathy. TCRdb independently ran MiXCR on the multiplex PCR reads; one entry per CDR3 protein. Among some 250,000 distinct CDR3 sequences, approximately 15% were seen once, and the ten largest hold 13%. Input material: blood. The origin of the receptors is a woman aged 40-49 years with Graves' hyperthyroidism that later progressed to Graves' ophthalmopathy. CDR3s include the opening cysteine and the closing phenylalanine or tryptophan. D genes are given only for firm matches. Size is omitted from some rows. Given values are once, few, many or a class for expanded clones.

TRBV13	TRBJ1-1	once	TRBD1	TGTGCCAGCAGCACCCGGACAGGTGCCGAAGCTTTCTTT	CASSTRTGAEAFF
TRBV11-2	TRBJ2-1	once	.	TGTGCCGGCAGCTTACTGGGGGGTCAGTACAATGAGCAGTTCTTC	CAGSLLGGQYNEQFF
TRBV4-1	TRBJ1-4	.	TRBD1	TGCGCCAGCAGCCATTCCGCCGGGACAGGGGTTAATGAAAAACTGTTTTTT	CASSHSAGTGVNEKLFF
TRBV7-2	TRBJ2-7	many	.	TGTGCCAGCAGCTTTGATTCGAGGCCATTGAACGAGCAGTACTTC	CASSFDSRPLNEQYF
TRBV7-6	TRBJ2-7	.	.	TGTGCCAGCAGCCACCCTTCCCCGGGGCTGAGCTCCTACGAGCAGTACTTC	CASSHPSPGLSSYEQYF
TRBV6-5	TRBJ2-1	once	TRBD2	TGTGCCAGCGGCTTACTAGCGGAGTACAATGAGCAGTTCTTC	CASGLLAEYNEQFF
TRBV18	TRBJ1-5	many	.	TGTGCCAGCTCACCTTACAACTATCAGCCCCAGCATTTT	CASSPYNYQPQHF
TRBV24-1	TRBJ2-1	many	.	TGTGCCACCAGTGACCAAGGGCCACCCGCATACAATGAGCAGTTCTTC	CATSDQGPPAYNEQFF
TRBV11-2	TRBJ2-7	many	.	TGTGCCAGCACCCATCTGGGTAGCGAGCAGTACTTC	CASTHLGSEQYF
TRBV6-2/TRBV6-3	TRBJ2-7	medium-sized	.	TGTGCCAGCATTTCGACAGGACCTACCTACGAGCAGTACTTC	CASISTGPTYEQYF
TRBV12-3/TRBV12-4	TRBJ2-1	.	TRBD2	TGTGCCAGCAGGCTACGGGAGGATGAGCAGTTCTTC	CASRLREDEQFF
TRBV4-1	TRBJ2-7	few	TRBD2	TGCGCCAGCAGCCAAGGTCGGGGGGATCTATCCTACGAGCAGTACTTC	CASSQGRGDLSYEQYF
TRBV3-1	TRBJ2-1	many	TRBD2	TGTGCCAGCAGCCTGACTAGCGGGGGGGATGAGCAGTTCTTC	CASSLTSGGDEQFF
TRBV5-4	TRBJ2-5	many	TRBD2	TGTGCCAGCAGACCTTGGGGCGGGAGGGAAGGAGAGACCCAGTACTTC	CASRPWGGREGETQYF
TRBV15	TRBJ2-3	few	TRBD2	TGTGCCACCAGCGGTGAAATAGCGGGACTTACAGATACGCAGTATTTT	CATSGEIAGLTDTQYF
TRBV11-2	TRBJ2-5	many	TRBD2	TGTGCCAGCAGCTTAGGGGGCGGGGGAGGCCGAGAGACCCAGTACTTC	CASSLGGGGGRETQYF
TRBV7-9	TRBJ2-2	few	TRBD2	TGTGCCAGCAGGGAGTCTAGCGGGATGATCGGGGAGCTGTTTTTT	CASRESSGMIGELFF
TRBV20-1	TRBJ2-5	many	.	TGCAGTGCTAGAGGGGACATTTCAGAGACCCAGTACTTC	CSARGDISETQYF
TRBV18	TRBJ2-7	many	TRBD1	TGTGCCAGCTCACCCGGGGGACAGGGGGCTTACGAGCAGTACTTC	CASSPGGQGAYEQYF
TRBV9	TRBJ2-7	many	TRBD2	TGTGCCAGCAGCACGGGACTAGCGGGGTACGAGCAGTACTTC	CASSTGLAGYEQYF
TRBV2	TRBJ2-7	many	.	TGTGCCAGCAGGAAGCAGTTCGGCTCCTACGAGCAGTACTTC	CASRKQFGSYEQYF
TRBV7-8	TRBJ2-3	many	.	TGTGCCAGCAGCTTAGGGACTCAGGAGGATACGCAGTATTTT	CASSLGTQEDTQYF
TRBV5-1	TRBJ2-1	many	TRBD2	TGCGCCAGCAGCACTTACAGGACTAGCGGGAGATTCTTGTTGAGCAATGAGCAGTTCTTC	CASSTYRTSGRFLLSNEQFF
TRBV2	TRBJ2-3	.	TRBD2	TGTGCCAGCAGTGACGCCGGGACTAGCGAAGGGACAGATACGCAGTATTTT	CASSDAGTSEGTDTQYF
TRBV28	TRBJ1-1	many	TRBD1	TGTGCCAGCAGTTTGGGGACAGTTTTGAACACTGAAGCTTTCTTT	CASSLGTVLNTEAFF
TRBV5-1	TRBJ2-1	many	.	TGCGCCAGCAGCTTGGTGGCAGGGTATGTGGCGTCTTCCTACAATGAGCAGTTCTTC	CASSLVAGYVASSYNEQFF
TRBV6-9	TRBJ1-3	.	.	TGTGCCAGCAGTTACGACTTGGGGACGGGCACCATATATTTT	CASSYDLGTGTIYF